This T cell receptor beta chain was identified in a study of blood T cell repertoires in COVID-19. Study background: Researchers got acute and convalescent COVID-19 samples from the United States, Italy and Spain.

The CDR3 has 15 amino acids. Per germline, CDR1 KGHSY and CDR2 FQNENV. V was clipped by 2 bases and J by 2 bases, with 11 bases between them. This clone was seen a few times. TCRdb keeps only in-frame clones here, not all; method: immunoSEQ multiplex PCR. The data show about 100,000 clones, about 90% seen once. The rearrangement uses TRBV16 and TRBJ2-3, with D unresolved. Sequences were obtained from peripheral blood. The sequence was obtained from a man aged 25 to 45 in a cohort sampled during active COVID-19. The CDR3 DNA reads TGTGCCAGCAGCCAACGGTACAGCTCCACAGATACGCAGTATTTT. This sequence encodes CASSQRYSSTDTQYF.